The entry that follows covers one T cell receptor beta chain sequence. It lacks a known antigen. No much larger clone is present one base from it, and per-base qualities are unavailable. The CDR3 contains 13 residues, cysteine and phenylalanine counted. Only the CDR3 DNA is retained, 39 bases long and in frame from the first base. CDR1 and CDR2 are drawn from the germline V gene: MGHDK, SYGVNS. V and J are trimmed by 3 bases and 7 bases, and the gene matches miss 2 bases of the junction. This specimen comes from a study of identifying expanded T cells in peripheral blood (dated by TCRdb to 2018 to 2020). Context from the whole study: Technical replicates were generated by sequencing separate aliquots of the same genomic DNA pool, with four replicates compared pairwise. General conclusions and limits of the study: The binomial model flagged approximately 1.2 differentially abundant clones between technical replicates but around 15 over around two weeks and roughly 20 over about 4 weeks. It was expected by the authors that biological variance in healthy repertoires might increase further over much longer intervals, such as months to years. Both the number of clones called differentially abundant and the false-positive rate were significantly reduced by the beta-binomial model across all healthy-donor time intervals. For all healthy donors, the variance in clone template counts between two-week samples rose significantly as total template count increased.

The immunoSEQ Assay, which uses bias-controlled multiplex PCR amplification of genomic DNA, was used to profile TCRbeta CDR3 regions. In the original analysis: The absolute abundance of each unique TCRbeta CDR3 region was quantified after sequences were collapsed and filtered. Two models were used to test differential abundance: a binomial model (Fisher-equivalent) and a beta-binomial model that adds time-dependent variance fitted from healthy donors. Clones with fewer than 5 combined templates were excluded, and clones with Benjamini-Hochberg FDR below 0.01 were called differentially abundant. In the beta-binomial model, variance was expressed as a function of the total template count across the two samples, in the form v = (b*log(k)+a)^2. TCRdb stores this immuneACCESS table with in-frame sequences only. Part of the clones is absent; in the studies checked, under half of the shortfall reflects unresolved V genes, and no reason is known for the rest. The DNA was the basis for D and trimming; V, J and clone size are from that table. For this sample the table gives about 110,000 clones, of which around 89% were detected only once. The ten largest clonotypes hold just under 8.5% of the sample.

No immune events such as infections were documented for the healthy donors during the collection period. Blood repertoires from healthy donors were used as a training cohort for calibrating time-dependent variance in a beta-binomial model of differential abundance of T-cell clones. The training cohort was composed of 10 or so healthy donors, 3 female and 7 male. An age range of roughly 29 to 65 years, with an average of about 45 years, was recorded for the donors. Whole blood from each healthy donor was obtained from a commercial supplier and was collected at three time points approximately 15 days apart. For immunosequencing, genomic DNA was extracted from whole blood that had not been sorted.

Rearrangement joined TRBV25-1 to TRBJ1-2; TRBD1 fits 10 bases in the junction. The clonotype originates from a person aged 18 to 75 in good health. Sequencing input: blood. The bases read TGTGCCAGCAGTGATCGGGACAGGGGTGGCTACACCTTC. Translation gives CASSDRDRGGYTF.